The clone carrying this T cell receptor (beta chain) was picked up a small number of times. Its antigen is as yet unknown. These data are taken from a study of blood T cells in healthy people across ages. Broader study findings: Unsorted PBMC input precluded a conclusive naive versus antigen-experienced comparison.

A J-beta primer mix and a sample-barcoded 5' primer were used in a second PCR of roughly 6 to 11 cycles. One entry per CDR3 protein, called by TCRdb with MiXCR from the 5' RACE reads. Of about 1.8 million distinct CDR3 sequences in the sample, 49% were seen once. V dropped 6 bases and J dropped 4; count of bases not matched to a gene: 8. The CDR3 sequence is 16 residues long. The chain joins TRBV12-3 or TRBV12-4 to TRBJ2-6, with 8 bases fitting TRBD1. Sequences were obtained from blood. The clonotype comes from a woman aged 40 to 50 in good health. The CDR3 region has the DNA TGTGCCAGCAGGCGGACAGGGCTGGGAGGGGCCAACGTCCTGACTTTC. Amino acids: CASRRTGLGGANVLTF.